The 10 T cell receptor beta chains presented below share a single source sample, sequenced in a study of blood T cell repertoires in COVID-19. Measured with immunoSEQ multiplex PCR; TCRdb has only the in-frame clones, and not every one. The table has 200,000 to 300,000 clones, around 81% seen once. The sequenced sample consisted of peripheral blood. Receptor source: an elderly woman with COVID-19, enrolled during active disease.

This chain links TRBV9 with TRBJ1-2, with 9 bases that match TRBD1. The CDR3 contains 15 residues. In germline, CDR1 is SGDLS, CDR2 YYNGEE. Trimming removed 4 bases from V and 2 bases from J; junction bases left unmatched: 6. This CDR3 reads CASSSRTGENYGYTF. DNA for the CDR3: TGTGCCAGCAGCTCACGGACAGGGGAGAACTATGGCTACACCTTC.

The V gene is TRBV5-1, the J gene TRBJ2-5; TRBD2 might be the D (5 bases). The CDR3 extends over 15 amino acids. Germline assignment: CDR1 SGHRS and CDR2 YFSETQ. V was clipped by 7 bases and J by 2 bases, with 18 bases between them. For the CDR3, the DNA is TGCGCCAGCTCTAGAGGGAGTAGACTTCAAGAGACCCAGTACTTC. Translated: CASSRGSRLQETQYF. The full variable domain, in which reference TRBV5-1 and TRBJ2-5 provide the parts outside the CDR3, is KAGVTQTPRYLIKTRGQQVTLSCSPISGHRSVSWYQQTPGQGLQFLFEYFSETQRNKGNFPGRFSGRQFSNSRSEMNVSTLELGDSALYLCASSRGSRLQETQYFGPGTRLLVL.

This clone was seen only a few times. V is TRBV6-5 and J is TRBJ1-2, with TRBD1 matching over 11 bases. V was pared by 9 bases and J by 6 bases, with 12 bases of the junction left unmatched. This CDR3 comprises 15 residues. Per germline, CDR1 MNHEY and CDR2 SVGAGI. CDR3: CASFPRTGGLNGYTF. The CDR3 nucleotides are TGTGCCAGTTTTCCCAGGACAGGGGGCCTTAATGGCTACACCTTC.

The chain combines TRBV9 with TRBJ1-3; tentative D call: TRBD1 (6 bases). The CDR3 contains 15 residues. Per the germline V gene, CDR1 is SGDLS and CDR2 is YYNGEE. The ends were cut back, 6 bases at V and 3 bases at J, with 16 bases in the middle. CDR3: CASNRVEGGGNTIYF. Written as DNA, the CDR3 is TGTGCCAGCAATCGGGTGGAAGGGGGTGGAAACACCATATATTTT. The complete variable domain, with remaining parts taken from reference TRBV9 and TRBJ1-3, reads DSGVTQTPKHLITATGQRVTLRCSPRSGDLSVYWYQQSLDQGLQFLIQYYNGEERAKGNILERFSAQQFPDLHSELNLSSLELGDSALYFCASNRVEGGGNTIYFGEGSWLTVV.

This sequence joins TRBV18 and TRBJ1-1; D remains ambiguous. CDR1 is KGHSH and CDR2 is LQKENI in the germline V gene. This CDR3 region has 12 residues. Trimming shortened V by 3 bases and J by 4 bases, and 6 bases separated the two germline ends. CDR3 region: CASSPRVTEAFF. Written as DNA, the CDR3 is TGTGCCAGCTCACCCCGCGTCACTGAAGCTTTCTTT.

The V gene is TRBV18, the J gene TRBJ2-5; the match to TRBD1 covers 7 bases. Trimming removed 3 bases from V and 3 bases from J; junction bases left unmatched: 4. Germline V gene sequence: CDR1 KGHSH, CDR2 LQKENI. The CDR3 extends over 14 amino acids. The DNA of the CDR3 is TGTGCCAGCTCACCCACCGGGACAGAAGAGACCCAGTACTTC. Translated: CASSPTGTEETQYF.

This clone was picked up one time. This chain uses TRBV4-2 with TRBJ2-7; no firm D call. V was trimmed by 4 bases and J by 2 bases, leaving 12 bases between them. Germline V gene data show CDR1 as LGHNA and CDR2 as YNFKEQ. The CDR3 sequence is 14 residues long. The CDR3 region is CASSRLGQTYEQYF. CDR3 in DNA: TGTGCCAGCAGCCGCCTAGGTCAGACCTACGAGCAGTACTTC.

V is TRBV5-1 and J is TRBJ1-4, with D maybe TRBD1 (5 bases). V lost 4 bases to trimming and J lost 0 bases, with 10 bases between them. Germline V CDR1 and CDR2: SGHRS, YFSETQ. The CDR3 runs 15 residues. The CDR3 coding sequence is TGCGCCAGCAGCAGATCAGGGACAACTAATGAAAAACTGTTTTTT. Translating gives CASSRSGTTNEKLFF.

This clone was counted between two and nine times. This chain links TRBV5-6 with TRBJ1-3, with a possible D match to TRBD1 (5 bases). The V end lost 4 bases, the J end lost 4 bases, and 12 bases lay between the germline ends. Germline values: CDR1 SGHDT, CDR2 YYEEEE. CDR3 length equals 14 residues. CDR3 residues: CASSTGTPGNTIYF. The CDR3 DNA is TGTGCCAGCAGCACCGGGACTCCGGGAAACACCATATATTTT.

The rearrangement links TRBV18 to TRBJ1-1, with TRBD1 matching over 7 bases. The CDR3 is 14 amino acids. Trimming at V came to 3 bases and at J to 5 bases, leaving 6 bases not matched to a gene. Per germline, CDR1 KGHSH and CDR2 LQKENI. CDR3 region: CASSPQGGRTEAFF. CDR3 coding DNA: TGTGCCAGCTCACCTCAGGGGGGTAGGACTGAAGCTTTCTTT.